This T cell receptor (beta chain) was retrieved from a study of blood T cell repertoires in COVID-19. Study overall: COVID-19 samples from acute and convalescent phases originated in the United States, Italy and Spain.

Measured with immunoSEQ multiplex PCR; TCRdb has only the in-frame clones, and not every one. The data show 60,000 to 85,000 clones, 80% to 90% seen once. Input material: peripheral blood. This clonotype was obtained from a man in his 70s with acute or convalescent COVID-19.

The CDR3 is CASSSPRLSSYEQYF. The CDR3 DNA reads TGTGCCAGCAGCTCCCCCAGGTTAAGCTCCTACGAGCAGTACTTC. V is TRBV27 and J is TRBJ2-7; D not resolved. In germline, CDR1 is MNHEY, CDR2 SMNVEV (reference sequence). The length of the CDR3 is 15 residues. Trimming removed 6 bases at V and 0 bases at J, with 15 bases between.